These 8 T cell receptor beta chains were sequenced from one sample in a study of blood T cell repertoires in COVID-19. Repertoires were generated with immunoSEQ multiplex PCR, while TCRdb's copy carries only in-frame clones and drops some. The table records 28,000 or so clones, 70% to 90% of them present only once. The sample was peripheral blood. The origin of the receptors is a man in his 60s with COVID-19, enrolled during active disease.

The chain carries TRBV10-3 and TRBJ2-5; TRBD2 agrees at 7 bases. From germline, CDR1 is ENHRY and CDR2 SYGVKD. CDR3 size: 14 residues. V shed 7 bases, J shed 0 bases, and the junction held 5 bases outside the gene matches. Here the CDR3 DNA reads TGTGCCATCAAATCGGGAGGTTACCAAGAGACCCAGTACTTC. Protein: CAIKSGGYQETQYF.

V usage is TRBV6-5 and J usage is TRBJ2-7, with 9 bases aligning to TRBD1. In germline, CDR1 is MNHEY, CDR2 SVGAGI. With 5 bases clipped from V and 6 bases from J, the junction kept 8 bases outside the gene matches. CDR3 length: 14 amino acids. The CDR3 region has the DNA TGTGCCAGCAGTCGGACGGGGACAGGGAGCGAGCAGTACTTC. Amino acid sequence: CASSRTGTGSEQYF.

The V call is TRBV4-2, the J call TRBJ1-5, with D hard to call. CDR3 length: 16 residues. The V end was cut by 0 bases, the J end by 3 bases, with 12 bases between. Germline CDR1 is LGHNA and CDR2 is YNFKEQ. CDR3 loop: CASSQDWRQNNQPQHF. CDR3 in DNA: TGTGCCAGCAGCCAAGATTGGAGGCAGAACAATCAGCCCCAGCATTTT.

The chain links TRBV15 to TRBJ1-1; a weak D match, TRBD1 (6 bases). The CDR3 totals 15 residues. Germline values: CDR1 LNHNV, CDR2 YYDKDF (reference sequence). With 0 bases removed from V and 7 bases from J, the gap between germline ends came to 15 bases. The CDR3 bases are TGTGCCACCAGCAGAGATCCTGGGGGCGTAGATGAAGCTTTCTTT. Translation gives CATSRDPGGVDEAFF.

In nucleotides, the CDR3 is TGTGCCAGCAGTGCGGGGTTTGGCACTGAAGCTTTCTTT. It translates to CASSAGFGTEAFF. The chain joins TRBV25-1 to TRBJ1-1; D not resolved. The CDR3 is made up of 13 amino acids. CDR1 and CDR2 (germline): MGHDK, SYGVNS. V gave up 4 bases and J gave up 4 bases, with 10 bases separating them.

The genes are TRBV19 and TRBJ1-6; 7 bases match TRBD1. Germline V gives CDR1 LNHDA, CDR2 SQIVND (reference sequence). V lost 5 bases to trimming and J lost 8 bases; unmatched junction nucleotides: 9. The CDR3 extends over 15 amino acids. The DNA of the CDR3 is TGTGCCAGTAGTGGCTACGGGACAGTATATTCACCCCTCCACTTT. Its protein is CASSGYGTVYSPLHF.

The chain links TRBV15 to TRBJ2-2; perhaps TRBD1 as D (5 bases). Trimming took off 2 bases at V and 6 bases at J, with 16 bases between the two ends. The CDR3 is 16 residues long. Germline-derived CDR1 and CDR2 are LNHNV and YYDKDF (reference sequence). CDR3 loop: CATSRSTAGIAGELFF. The CDR3 DNA reads as TGTGCCACCAGCAGATCTACGGCAGGGATCGCCGGGGAGCTGTTTTTT.

This chain joins TRBV6-2 or TRBV6-3 and TRBJ2-1, with TRBD2 matching over 7 bases. CDR1 and CDR2 from the germline V gene are MNHEY and SVGEGT. The CDR3 contains 13 residues. With 2 bases clipped from V and 10 bases from J, the junction kept 5 bases outside the gene matches. The CDR3 sequence: CASSYSGTPEQFF. The CDR3 DNA reads as TGTGCCAGCAGTTACAGCGGGACCCCCGAGCAGTTCTTC.